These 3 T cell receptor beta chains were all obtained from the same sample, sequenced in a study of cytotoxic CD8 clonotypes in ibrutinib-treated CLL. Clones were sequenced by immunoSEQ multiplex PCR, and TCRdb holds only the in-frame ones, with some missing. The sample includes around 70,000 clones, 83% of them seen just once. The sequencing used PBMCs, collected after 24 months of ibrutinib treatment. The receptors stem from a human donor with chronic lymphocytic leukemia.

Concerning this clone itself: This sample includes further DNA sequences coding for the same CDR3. CDR3 coding DNA: TGTGCCAGCTCACCACCGGCCGGGAGGGCCGGAAATGAGCAGTTCTTC. This gives the protein CASSPPAGRAGNEQFF. The chain joins TRBV18 to TRBJ2-1; 8 nucleotides line up with TRBD2. The germline V gene has CDR1 KGHSH and CDR2 LQKENI. This CDR3 has 16 amino acids. V shed 0 bases and J 7 bases; nucleotides not matched to a gene: 8.

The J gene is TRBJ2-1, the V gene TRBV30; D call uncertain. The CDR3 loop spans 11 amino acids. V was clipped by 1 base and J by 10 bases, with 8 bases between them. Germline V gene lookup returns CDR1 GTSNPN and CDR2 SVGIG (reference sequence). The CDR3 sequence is CAWSAEPEQFF. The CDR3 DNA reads TGTGCCTGGAGTGCAGAGCCGGAGCAGTTCTTC. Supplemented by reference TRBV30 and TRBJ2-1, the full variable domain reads SQTIHQWPATLVQPVGSPLSLECTVEGTSNPNLYWYRQAAGRGLQLLFYSVGIGQISSEVPQNLSASRPQDRQFILSSKKLLLSDSGFYLCAWSAEPEQFFGPGTRLTVL.

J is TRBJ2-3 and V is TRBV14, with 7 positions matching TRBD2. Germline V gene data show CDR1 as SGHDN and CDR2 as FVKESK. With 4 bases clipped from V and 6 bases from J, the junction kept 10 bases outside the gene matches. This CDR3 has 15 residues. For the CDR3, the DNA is TGTGCCAGCAGCCCCCTCGGGGAGGGCCTCGATACGCAGTATTTT. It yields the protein CASSPLGEGLDTQYF.